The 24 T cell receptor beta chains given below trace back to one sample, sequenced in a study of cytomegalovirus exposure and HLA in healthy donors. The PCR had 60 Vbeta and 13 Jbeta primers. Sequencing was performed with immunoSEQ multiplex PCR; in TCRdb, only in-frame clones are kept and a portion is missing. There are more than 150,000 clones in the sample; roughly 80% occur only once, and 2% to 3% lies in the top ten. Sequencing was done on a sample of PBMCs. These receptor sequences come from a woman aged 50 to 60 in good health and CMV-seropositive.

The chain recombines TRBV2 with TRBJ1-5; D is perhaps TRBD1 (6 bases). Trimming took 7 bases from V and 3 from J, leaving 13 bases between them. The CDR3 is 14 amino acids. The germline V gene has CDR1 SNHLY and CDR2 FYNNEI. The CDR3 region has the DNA TGTGCCAGCATTCAGGACAGATCCAATCAGCCCCAGCATTTT. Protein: CASIQDRSNQPQHF.

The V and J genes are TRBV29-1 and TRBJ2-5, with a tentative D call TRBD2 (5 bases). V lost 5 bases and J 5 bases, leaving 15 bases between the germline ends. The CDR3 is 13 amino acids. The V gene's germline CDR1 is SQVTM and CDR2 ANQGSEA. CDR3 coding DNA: TGCAGCGTTCGTCGGGGTGAAGGGGAGACCCAGTACTTC. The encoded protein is CSVRRGEGETQYF.

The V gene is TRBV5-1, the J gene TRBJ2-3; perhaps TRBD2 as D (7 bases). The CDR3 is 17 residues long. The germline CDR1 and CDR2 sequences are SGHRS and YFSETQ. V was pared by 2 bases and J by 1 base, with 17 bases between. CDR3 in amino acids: CASSFGAGAGGTDTQYF. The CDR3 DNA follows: TGCGCCAGCAGCTTCGGGGCGGGGGCTGGGGGCACAGATACGCAGTATTTT. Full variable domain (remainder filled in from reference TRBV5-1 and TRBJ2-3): KAGVTQTPRYLIKTRGQQVTLSCSPISGHRSVSWYQQTPGQGLQFLFEYFSETQRNKGNFPGRFSGRQFSNSRSEMNVSTLELGDSALYLCASSFGAGAGGTDTQYFGPGTRLTVL.

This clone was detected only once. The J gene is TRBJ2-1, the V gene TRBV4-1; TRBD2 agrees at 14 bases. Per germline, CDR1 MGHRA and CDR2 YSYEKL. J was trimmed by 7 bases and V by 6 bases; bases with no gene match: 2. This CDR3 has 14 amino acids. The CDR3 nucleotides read TGCGCCAGCAGTTGGACTAGCGGGAGGAATGAGCAGTTCTTC. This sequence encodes CASSWTSGRNEQFF.

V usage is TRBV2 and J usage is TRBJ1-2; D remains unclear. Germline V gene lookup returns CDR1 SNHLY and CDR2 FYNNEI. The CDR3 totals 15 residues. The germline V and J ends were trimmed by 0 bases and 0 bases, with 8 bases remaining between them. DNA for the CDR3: TGTGCCAGCAGTGAAGCGGCCGGGTCTAACTATGGCTACACCTTC. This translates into CASSEAAGSNYGYTF.

CDR3 protein: CASSSTGANTEAFF. Here the CDR3 DNA reads TGTGCCAGCAGCAGTACAGGGGCGAACACTGAAGCTTTCTTT. The V and J genes are TRBV7-6 and TRBJ1-1; 7 nucleotides align to TRBD1. V shed 5 bases and J 1 base; nucleotides not matched to a gene: 4. CDR1 is SGHVS and CDR2 is FNYEAQ in the germline V gene. The CDR3 extends over 14 amino acids.

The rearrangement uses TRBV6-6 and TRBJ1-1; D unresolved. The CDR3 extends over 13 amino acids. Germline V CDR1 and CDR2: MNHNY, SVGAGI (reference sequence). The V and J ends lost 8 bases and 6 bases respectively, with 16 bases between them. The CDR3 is CASSYGVGAEAFF. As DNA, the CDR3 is TGTGCCAGCTCCTACGGGGTGGGCGCTGAAGCTTTCTTT.

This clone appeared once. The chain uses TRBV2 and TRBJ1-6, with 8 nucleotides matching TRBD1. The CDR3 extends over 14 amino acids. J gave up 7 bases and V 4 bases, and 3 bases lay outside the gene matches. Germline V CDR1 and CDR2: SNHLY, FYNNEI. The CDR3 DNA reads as TGTGCCAGCAGTGGCGACAGGGGAAATTCACCCCTCCACTTT. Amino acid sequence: CASSGDRGNSPLHF.

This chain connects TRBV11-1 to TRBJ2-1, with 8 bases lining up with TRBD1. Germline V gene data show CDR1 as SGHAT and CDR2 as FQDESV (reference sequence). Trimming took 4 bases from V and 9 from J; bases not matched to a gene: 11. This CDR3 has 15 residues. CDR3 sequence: CASSSQGAPRTEQFF. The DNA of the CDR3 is TGTGCCAGCAGCTCGCAGGGGGCGCCGCGTACTGAGCAGTTCTTC.

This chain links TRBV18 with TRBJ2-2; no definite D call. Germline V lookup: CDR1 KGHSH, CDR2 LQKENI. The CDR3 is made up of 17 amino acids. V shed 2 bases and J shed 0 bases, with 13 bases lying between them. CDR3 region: CASSPFVSDSNTGELFF. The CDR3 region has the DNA TGTGCCAGCTCACCATTCGTCAGCGATTCGAACACCGGGGAGCTGTTTTTT.

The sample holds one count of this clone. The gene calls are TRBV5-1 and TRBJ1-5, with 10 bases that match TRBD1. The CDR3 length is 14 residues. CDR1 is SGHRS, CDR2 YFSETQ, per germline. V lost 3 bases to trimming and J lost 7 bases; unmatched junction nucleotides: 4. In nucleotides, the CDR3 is TGCGCCAGCAGCTCGACAGGGGGCGACCAGCCCCAGCATTTT. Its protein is CASSSTGGDQPQHF.

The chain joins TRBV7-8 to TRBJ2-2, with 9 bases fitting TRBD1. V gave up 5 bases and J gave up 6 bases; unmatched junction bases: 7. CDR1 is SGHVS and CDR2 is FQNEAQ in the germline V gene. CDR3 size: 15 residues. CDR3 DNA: TGTGCCAGCAGCCTCCGGGACAGGGTTTCCGGGGAGCTGTTTTTT. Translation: CASSLRDRVSGELFF.

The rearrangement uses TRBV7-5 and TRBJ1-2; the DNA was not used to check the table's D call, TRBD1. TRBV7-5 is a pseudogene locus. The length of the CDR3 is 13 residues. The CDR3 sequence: CARSGDRVSGYTF. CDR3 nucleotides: TGTGCCAGAAGCGGCGACAGGGTCTCTGGCTACACCTTC.

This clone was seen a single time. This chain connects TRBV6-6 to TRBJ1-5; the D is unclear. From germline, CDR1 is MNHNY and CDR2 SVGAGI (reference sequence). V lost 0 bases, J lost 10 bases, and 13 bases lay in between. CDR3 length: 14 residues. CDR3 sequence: CASSYSFTGSPQHF. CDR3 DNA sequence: TGTGCCAGCAGTTACTCTTTTACGGGATCACCCCAGCATTTT.

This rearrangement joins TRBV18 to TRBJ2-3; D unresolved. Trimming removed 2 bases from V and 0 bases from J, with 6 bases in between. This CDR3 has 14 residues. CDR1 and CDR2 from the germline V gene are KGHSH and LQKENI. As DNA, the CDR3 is TGTGCCAGCTCACCAATTACTAGCACAGATACGCAGTATTTT. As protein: CASSPITSTDTQYF. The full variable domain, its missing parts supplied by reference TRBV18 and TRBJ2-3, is NAGVMQNPRHLVRRRGQEARLRCSPMKGHSHVYWYRQLPEEGLKFMVYLQKENIIDESGMPKERFSAEFPKEGPSILRIQQVVRGDSAAYFCASSPITSTDTQYFGPGTRLTVL.

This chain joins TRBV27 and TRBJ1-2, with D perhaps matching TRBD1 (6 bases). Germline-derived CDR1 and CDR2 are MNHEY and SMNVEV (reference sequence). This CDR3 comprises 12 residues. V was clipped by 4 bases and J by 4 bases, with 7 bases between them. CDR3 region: CASSSQGYGYTF. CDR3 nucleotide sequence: TGTGCCAGCAGTTCACAGGGCTATGGCTACACCTTC.

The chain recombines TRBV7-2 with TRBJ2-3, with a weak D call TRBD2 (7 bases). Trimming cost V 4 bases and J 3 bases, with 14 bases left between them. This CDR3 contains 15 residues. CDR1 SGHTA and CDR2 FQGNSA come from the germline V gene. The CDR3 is CASSYTGGPTDTQYF. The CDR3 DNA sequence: TGTGCCAGCAGCTACACCGGGGGGCCAACAGATACGCAGTATTTT.

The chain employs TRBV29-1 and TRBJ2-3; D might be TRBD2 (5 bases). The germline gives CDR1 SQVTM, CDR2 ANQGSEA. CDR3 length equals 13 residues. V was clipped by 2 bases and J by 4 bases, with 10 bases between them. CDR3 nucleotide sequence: TGCAGCGTTGAAATCGGGGTCCCAGATACGCAGTATTTT. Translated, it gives CSVEIGVPDTQYF.

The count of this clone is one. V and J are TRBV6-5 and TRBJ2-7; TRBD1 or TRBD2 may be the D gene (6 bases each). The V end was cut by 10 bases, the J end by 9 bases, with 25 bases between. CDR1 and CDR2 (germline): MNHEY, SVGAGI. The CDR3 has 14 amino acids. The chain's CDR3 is CATRGLASMTAQYF. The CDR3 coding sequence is TGTGCCACCAGGGGTCTAGCGAGCATGACGGCGCAGTACTTC.

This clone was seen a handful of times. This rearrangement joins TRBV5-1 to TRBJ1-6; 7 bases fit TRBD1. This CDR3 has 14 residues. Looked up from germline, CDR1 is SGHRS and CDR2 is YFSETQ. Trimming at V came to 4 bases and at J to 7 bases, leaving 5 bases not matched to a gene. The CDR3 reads CASSIGTENSPLHF. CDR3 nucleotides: TGCGCCAGCAGCATCGGGACAGAAAATTCACCCCTCCACTTT.

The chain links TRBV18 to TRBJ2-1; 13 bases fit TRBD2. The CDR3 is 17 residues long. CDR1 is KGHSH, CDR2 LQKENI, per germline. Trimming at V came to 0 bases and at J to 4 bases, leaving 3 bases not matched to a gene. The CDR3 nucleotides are TGTGCCAGCTCACCACCTATACTAGCGGGGGGGTACAATGAGCAGTTCTTC. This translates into CASSPPILAGGYNEQFF.

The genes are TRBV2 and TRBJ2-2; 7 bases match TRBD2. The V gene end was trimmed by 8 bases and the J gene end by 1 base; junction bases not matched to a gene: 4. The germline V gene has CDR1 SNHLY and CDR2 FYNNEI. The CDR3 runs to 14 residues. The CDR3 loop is CASAGLGNTGELFF. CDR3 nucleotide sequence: TGTGCCAGCGCAGGACTAGGGAACACCGGGGAGCTGTTTTTT.

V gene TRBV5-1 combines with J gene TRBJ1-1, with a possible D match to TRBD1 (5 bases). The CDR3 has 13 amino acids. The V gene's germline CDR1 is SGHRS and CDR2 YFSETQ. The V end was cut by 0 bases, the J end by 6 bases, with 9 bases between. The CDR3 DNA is TGCGCCAGCAGCTTGGGACAGACTGCTGAAGCTTTCTTT. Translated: CASSLGQTAEAFF.

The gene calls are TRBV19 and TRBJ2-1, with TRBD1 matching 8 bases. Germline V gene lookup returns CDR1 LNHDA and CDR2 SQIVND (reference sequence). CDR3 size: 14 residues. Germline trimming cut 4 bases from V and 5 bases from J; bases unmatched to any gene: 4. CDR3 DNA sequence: TGTGCCAGTAGTAAGAACAGGGGGAACAATGAGCAGTTCTTC. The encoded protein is CASSKNRGNNEQFF.